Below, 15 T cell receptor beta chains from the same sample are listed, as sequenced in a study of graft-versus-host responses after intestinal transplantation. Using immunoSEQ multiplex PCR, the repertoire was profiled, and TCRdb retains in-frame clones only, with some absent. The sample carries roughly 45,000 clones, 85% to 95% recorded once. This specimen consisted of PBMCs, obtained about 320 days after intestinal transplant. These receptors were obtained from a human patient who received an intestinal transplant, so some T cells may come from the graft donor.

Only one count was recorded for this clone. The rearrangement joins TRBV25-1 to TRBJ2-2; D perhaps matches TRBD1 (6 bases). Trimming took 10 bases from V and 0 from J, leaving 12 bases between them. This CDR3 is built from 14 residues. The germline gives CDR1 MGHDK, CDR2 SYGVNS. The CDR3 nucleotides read TGTGCCACCATGGGGGCCGCGAACACCGGGGAGCTGTTTTTT. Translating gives CATMGAANTGELFF.

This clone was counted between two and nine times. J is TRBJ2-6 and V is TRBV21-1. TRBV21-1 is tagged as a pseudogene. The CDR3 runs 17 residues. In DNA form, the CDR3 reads TGTGCCAGCAGCAAGCCATATGATCCCTCTGGGGCCAACGTCCTGACTTTC. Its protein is CASSKPYDPSGANVLTF.

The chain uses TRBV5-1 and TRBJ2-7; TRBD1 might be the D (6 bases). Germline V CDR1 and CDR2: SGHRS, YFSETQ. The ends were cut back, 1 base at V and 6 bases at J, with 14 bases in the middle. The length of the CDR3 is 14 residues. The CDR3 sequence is CASSLLQGTGEQYF. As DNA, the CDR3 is TGCGCCAGCAGCTTGTTACAGGGAACTGGCGAGCAGTACTTC.

CDR3 region: CASSFLRTPYEQYF. In DNA, the CDR3 is TGTGCCAGCAGTTTTTTGCGGACCCCCTACGAGCAGTACTTC. The J gene is TRBJ2-7, the V gene TRBV27; no reliable D call. This CDR3 region has 14 residues. Germline V gene data show CDR1 as MNHEY and CDR2 as SMNVEV (reference sequence). Trimming removed 3 bases at V and 2 bases at J, with 11 bases between.

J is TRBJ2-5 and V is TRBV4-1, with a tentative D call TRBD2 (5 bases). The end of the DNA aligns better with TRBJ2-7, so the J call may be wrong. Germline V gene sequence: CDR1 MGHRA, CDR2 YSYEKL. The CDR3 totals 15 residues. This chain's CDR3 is CASSQESDEGYEQYF. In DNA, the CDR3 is TGCGCCAGCAGCCAAGAAAGCGATGAGGGCTACGAGCAGTACTTC.

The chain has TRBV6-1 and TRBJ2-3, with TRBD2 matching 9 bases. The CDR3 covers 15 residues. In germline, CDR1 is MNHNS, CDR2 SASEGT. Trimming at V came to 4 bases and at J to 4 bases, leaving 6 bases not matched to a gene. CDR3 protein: CASSVRGGSADTQYF. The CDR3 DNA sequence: TGTGCCAGCAGTGTGCGGGGGGGGAGCGCAGATACGCAGTATTTT.

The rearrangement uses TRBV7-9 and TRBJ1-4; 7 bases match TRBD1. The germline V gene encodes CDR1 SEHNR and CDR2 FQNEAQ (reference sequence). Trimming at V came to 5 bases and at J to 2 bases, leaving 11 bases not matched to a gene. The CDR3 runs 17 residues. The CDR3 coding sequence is TGTGCCAGCAGCCCACGGGACAGTTCGTCGACTAATGAAAAACTGTTTTTT. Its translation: CASSPRDSSSTNEKLFF.

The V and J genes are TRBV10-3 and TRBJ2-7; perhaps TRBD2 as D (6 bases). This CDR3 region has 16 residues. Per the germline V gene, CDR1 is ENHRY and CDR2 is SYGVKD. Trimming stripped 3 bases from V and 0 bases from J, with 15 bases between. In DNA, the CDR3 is TGTGCCATCAGTGACAACCTCCGGGACTCCTCCTACGAGCAGTACTTC. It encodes CAISDNLRDSSYEQYF.

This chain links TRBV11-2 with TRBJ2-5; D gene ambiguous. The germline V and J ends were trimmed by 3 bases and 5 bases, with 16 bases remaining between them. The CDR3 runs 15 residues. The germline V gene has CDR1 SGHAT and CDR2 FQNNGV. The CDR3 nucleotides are TGTGCCAGCAGCTTTACGGACGGCCCAGTGGAGACCCAGTACTTC. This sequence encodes CASSFTDGPVETQYF.

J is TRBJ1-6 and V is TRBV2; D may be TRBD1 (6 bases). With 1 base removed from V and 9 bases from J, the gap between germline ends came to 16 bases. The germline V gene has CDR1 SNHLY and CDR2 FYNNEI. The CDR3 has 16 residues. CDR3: CASSEEVQGGTSPLHF. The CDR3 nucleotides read TGTGCCAGCAGTGAAGAGGTACAGGGTGGGACTTCACCCCTCCACTTT.

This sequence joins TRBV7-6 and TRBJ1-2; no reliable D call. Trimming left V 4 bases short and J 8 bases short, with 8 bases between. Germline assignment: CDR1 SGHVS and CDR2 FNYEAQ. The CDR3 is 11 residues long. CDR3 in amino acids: CASSYRGGYTF. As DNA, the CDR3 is TGTGCCAGCAGCTATCGAGGCGGCTACACCTTC.

The CDR3 nucleotides read TGTGCCAGCAGTCCCGACAGGGGGGTTTCACCCCTCCACTTT. Protein: CASSPDRGVSPLHF. The rearrangement uses TRBV6-1 and TRBJ1-6; 9 bases are a match to TRBD1. V lost 5 bases and J lost 9; bases outside the gene matches: 5. The CDR3 loop spans 14 amino acids. Germline CDR1 and CDR2: MNHNS and SASEGT.

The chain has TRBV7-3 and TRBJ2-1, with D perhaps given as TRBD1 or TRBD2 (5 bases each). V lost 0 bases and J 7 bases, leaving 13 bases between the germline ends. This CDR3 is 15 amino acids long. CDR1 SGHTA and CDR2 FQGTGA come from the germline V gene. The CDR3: CASSLTSGAGNEQFF. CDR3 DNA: TGTGCCAGCAGCTTAACTTCCGGGGCAGGGAATGAGCAGTTCTTC.

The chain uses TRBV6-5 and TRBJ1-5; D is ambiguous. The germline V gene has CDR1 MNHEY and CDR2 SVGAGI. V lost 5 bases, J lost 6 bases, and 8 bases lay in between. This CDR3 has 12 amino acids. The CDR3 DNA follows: TGTGCCAGCAGTGATGTGGGTCAGCCCCAGCATTTT. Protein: CASSDVGQPQHF.

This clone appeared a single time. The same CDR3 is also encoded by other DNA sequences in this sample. The DNA of the CDR3 is TGTGCCAGCTCACCACGCGAAGAGACCCAGTACTTC. It specifies CASSPREETQYF. The rearrangement joins TRBV18 to TRBJ2-5; D is unresolved. V shed 1 base and J shed 3 bases, with 3 bases lying between them. Per germline, CDR1 KGHSH and CDR2 LQKENI. The CDR3 consists of 12 residues.